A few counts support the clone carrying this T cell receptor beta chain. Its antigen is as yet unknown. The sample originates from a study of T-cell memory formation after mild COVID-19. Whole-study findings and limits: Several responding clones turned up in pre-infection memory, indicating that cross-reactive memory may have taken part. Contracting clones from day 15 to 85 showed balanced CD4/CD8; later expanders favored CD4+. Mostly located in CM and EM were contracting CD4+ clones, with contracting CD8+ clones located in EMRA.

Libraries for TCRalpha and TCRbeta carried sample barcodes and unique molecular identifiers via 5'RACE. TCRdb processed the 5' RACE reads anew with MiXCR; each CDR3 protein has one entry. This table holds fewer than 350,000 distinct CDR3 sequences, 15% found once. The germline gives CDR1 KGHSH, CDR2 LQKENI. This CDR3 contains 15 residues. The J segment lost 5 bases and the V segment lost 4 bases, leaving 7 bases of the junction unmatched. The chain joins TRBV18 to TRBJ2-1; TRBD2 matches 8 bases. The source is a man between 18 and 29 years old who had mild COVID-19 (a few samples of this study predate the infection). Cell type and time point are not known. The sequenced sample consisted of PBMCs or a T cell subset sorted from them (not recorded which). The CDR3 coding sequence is TGTGCCAGCTCACTAGCTAGCGGGCTAAACAATGAGCAGTTCTTC. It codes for CASSLASGLNNEQFF.